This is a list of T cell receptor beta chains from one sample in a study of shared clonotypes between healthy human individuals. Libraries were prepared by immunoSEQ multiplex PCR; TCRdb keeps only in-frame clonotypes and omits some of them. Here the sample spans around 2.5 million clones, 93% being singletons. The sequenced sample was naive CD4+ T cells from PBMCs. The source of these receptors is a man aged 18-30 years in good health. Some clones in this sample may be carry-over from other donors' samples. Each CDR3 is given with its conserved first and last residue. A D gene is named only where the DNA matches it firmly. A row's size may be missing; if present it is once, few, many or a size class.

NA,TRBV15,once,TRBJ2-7,TGTGCCACCAGCAGAGTAACAGGTAGCTCCTACGAGCAGTACTTC,CATSRVTGSSYEQYF
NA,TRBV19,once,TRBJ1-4,TGTGCCAGTAGACCAGGAAGAACTAATGAAAAACTGTTTTTT,CASRPGRTNEKLFF
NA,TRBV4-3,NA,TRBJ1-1,TGCGCCAGCAGCCAGTTAAGGACCCTGAACACTGAAGCTTTCTTT,CASSQLRTLNTEAFF
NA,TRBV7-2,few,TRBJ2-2,TGTGCCAGCAGCCCCGCCAGGGAAATATGGGTTGGGCTGTTTTTT,CASSPAREIWVGLFF
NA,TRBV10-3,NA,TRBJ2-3,TGTGCCATCAGTGGAGCCTCGACTACGGATACGCAGTATTTT,CAISGASTTDTQYF
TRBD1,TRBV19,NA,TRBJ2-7,TGTGCCAGTAGTATCGGGACAGGCTGGTACGAGCAGTACTTC,CASSIGTGWYEQYF
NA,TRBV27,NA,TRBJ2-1,TGTGCCAGCAGCCCTGAGTGGCGGGTGCCCTACAATGAGCAGTTCTTC,CASSPEWRVPYNEQFF
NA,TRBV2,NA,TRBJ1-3,TGTGCCAGCAGTGAAACTCCGGTCCGGGCTGGAAACACCATATATTTT,CASSETPVRAGNTIYF
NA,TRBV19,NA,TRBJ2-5,TGTGCCAGTCGGGACTACCAAGAGACCCAGTACTTC,CASRDYQETQYF
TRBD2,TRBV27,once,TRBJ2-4,TGTGCCAGCAGTGGCTTGGGGAGGGGCATTCAGTACTTC,CASSGLGRGIQYF
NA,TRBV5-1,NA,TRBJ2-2,TGCGCCAGCAGCTCCCTGGCGGGGAACACCGGGGAGCTGTTTTTT,CASSSLAGNTGELFF
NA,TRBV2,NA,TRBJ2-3,TGTGCCAGCAGTGAAGGGACAGATACGCAGTATTTT,CASSEGTDTQYF
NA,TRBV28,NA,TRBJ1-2,TGTGCCAGCTGGACTGGGTTTGGCTACACCTTC,CASWTGFGYTF
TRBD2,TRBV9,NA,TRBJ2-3,TGTGCCAGCAGCTTCCAGACTAGCGGGATTGCAGATACGCAGTATTTT,CASSFQTSGIADTQYF
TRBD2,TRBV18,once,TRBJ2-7,TGTGCCAGCTCACCACCGGGACTAGCAGGGTACGAGCAGTACTTC,CASSPPGLAGYEQYF
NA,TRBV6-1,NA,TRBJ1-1,TGTGCCAGCAGGGAAGGGTACACTGAAGCTTTCTTT,CASREGYTEAFF
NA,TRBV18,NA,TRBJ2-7,TGTGCCAGCTCACCACCGGGCGGCAGAACCTACGAGCAGTACTTC,CASSPPGGRTYEQYF
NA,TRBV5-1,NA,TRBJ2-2,TGCGCCAGCACCACGACGGATACCGGGGAGCTGTTTTTT,CASTTTDTGELFF
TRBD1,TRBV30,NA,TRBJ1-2,TGTGCCTGGAGTGATGACAGGGGAGGCTACACCTTC,CAWSDDRGGYTF
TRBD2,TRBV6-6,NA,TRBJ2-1,TGTGCCAGCAGTTGGATACTAGCGGGTGGCAATGAGCAGTTCTTC,CASSWILAGGNEQFF
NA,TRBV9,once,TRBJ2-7,TGTGCCAGCAGCGGGAACAAGACGAAACCCTACGAGCAGTACTTC,CASSGNKTKPYEQYF
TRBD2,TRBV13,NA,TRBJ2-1,TGTGCCAGCAGCTTGCCCCTAGCGGGCTCCTACAATGAGCAGTTCTTC,CASSLPLAGSYNEQFF
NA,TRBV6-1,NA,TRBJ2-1,TGTGCCAGCAGTGAAGTCCTTTGGCAGTTCTTC,CASSEVLWQFF
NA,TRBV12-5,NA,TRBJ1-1,TGTGCTAGTGGTTTGTTCCTCCCGGGGTCCGGCGCTGAAGCTTTCTTT,CASGLFLPGSGAEAFF
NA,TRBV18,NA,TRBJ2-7,TGTGCCAGCTCATCAGGGTTGTTGGACGAGCAGTACTTC,CASSSGLLDEQYF
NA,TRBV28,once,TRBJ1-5,TGTGCCAGCAGTCCCTCAATTGGCAATCAGCCCCAGCATTTT,CASSPSIGNQPQHF
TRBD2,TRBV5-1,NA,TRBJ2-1,TGCGCCAGCAGCCCTGGACTAGCGGCGCTCGGGAATGAGCAGTTCTTC,CASSPGLAALGNEQFF
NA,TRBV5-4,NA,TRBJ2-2,TGTGCCAGCAGCTTGGATGTCGCGTCGGGCCACATGCTGTTTTTT,CASSLDVASGHMLFF
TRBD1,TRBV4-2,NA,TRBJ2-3,TGTGCCAGCAGGATTACAGGGGACAGAGCAGATACGCAGTATTTT,CASRITGDRADTQYF
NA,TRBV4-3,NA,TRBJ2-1,TGCGCCAGCAGCCAATTCCCCTACAATGAGCAGTTCTTC,CASSQFPYNEQFF
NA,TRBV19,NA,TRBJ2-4,TGTGCCAGTAGTACCGATCGAGCCAAAAACATTCAGTACTTC,CASSTDRAKNIQYF
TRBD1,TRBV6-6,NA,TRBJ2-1,TGTGCCAGCCGAAGGACAGGGGGGGGCTCCTACAATGAGCAGTTCTTC,CASRRTGGGSYNEQFF
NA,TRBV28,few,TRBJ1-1,TGTGCCAGCACCACTACAGCGCGGTTAGCTTTCTTT,CASTTTARLAFF
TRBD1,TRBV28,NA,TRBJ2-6,TGTGCCAGCAACCCCAGGGGGACTGGGGCCAACGTCCTGACTTTC,CASNPRGTGANVLTF
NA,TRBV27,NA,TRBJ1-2,TGTGCCAGCAGTTCATCACAGGGATCCGCTAACTATGGCTACACCTTC,CASSSSQGSANYGYTF
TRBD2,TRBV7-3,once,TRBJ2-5,TGTGCCAGCAGCCCGACTAGCGGGAGGGAGACCCAGTACTTC,CASSPTSGRETQYF
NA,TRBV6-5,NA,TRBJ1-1,TGTGCCAGCCAACGGGGATCCACTGAAGCTTTCTTT,CASQRGSTEAFF
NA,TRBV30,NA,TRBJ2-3,TGTGCGTGGACAAAGGGCACAGATACGCAGTATTTT,CAWTKGTDTQYF
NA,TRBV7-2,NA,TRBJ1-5,TGTGCCAGCAGCTTAGGCGCGGTAAATCAGCCCCAGCATTTT,CASSLGAVNQPQHF
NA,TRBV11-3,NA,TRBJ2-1,TGTGCCAGCAGCTTAGGGGGGTTCTCCTACAATGAGCAGTTCTTC,CASSLGGFSYNEQFF
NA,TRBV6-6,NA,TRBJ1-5,TGTGCCAGCCAGAGCCCCAGGGGATCCAATCAGCCCCAGCATTTT,CASQSPRGSNQPQHF
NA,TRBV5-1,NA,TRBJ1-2,TGCGCCAGCAGCTTGGCAGGGGTGGGTAACTATGGCTACACCTTC,CASSLAGVGNYGYTF
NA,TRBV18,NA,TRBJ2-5,TGTGCCAGCTCACCCGCCCAAGAGACCCAGTACTTC,CASSPAQETQYF
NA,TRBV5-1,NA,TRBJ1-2,TGCGCCAGCAGCAGGGACGGACCTAACTATGGCTACACCTTC,CASSRDGPNYGYTF
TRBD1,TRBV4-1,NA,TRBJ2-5,TGCGCCAGCAGCCGGGGTGTGGGACAGTTGAGGGAGACCCAGTACTTC,CASSRGVGQLRETQYF
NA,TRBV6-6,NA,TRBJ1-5,TGTGCCAGCAGTTTGACAGACTATAGCAATCAGCCCCAGCATTTT,CASSLTDYSNQPQHF
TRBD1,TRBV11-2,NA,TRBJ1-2,TGTGCCAGCAGCCGACAGGGGGCTAACTATGGCTACACCTTC,CASSRQGANYGYTF
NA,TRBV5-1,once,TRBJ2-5,TGCGCCAGCAGCTTGCAAGGGACTCAAGAGACCCAGTACTTC,CASSLQGTQETQYF